What follows are 32 T cell receptor beta chains derived from one specimen sequenced in a study of OX40 agonist ivuxolimab in advanced cancers. Here immunoSEQ multiplex PCR was the method, and the copy in TCRdb shows in-frame clones only, minus some. The sample lists about 20,000 clones, more than 75% occurring once. Material: CD4+ or CD8+ T cells sorted from blood, obtained in a trial of the OX40 agonist ivuxolimab. The receptors derive from an adult with an advanced solid tumor such as melanoma, head and neck, liver or kidney cancer.

The gene calls are TRBV7-9 and TRBJ1-1, with a possible D match to TRBD1 (5 bases). There are 15 residues in the CDR3. V shed 4 bases and J shed 1 base, with 13 bases lying between them. In germline, CDR1 is SEHNR, CDR2 FQNEAQ (reference sequence). This CDR3 reads CASSSDHTGNTEAFF. The CDR3 DNA sequence: TGTGCCAGCAGCTCTGATCACACAGGGAACACTGAAGCTTTCTTT.

This clone has a handful of counts. The rearrangement joins TRBV7-2 to TRBJ2-6; D call uncertain. The CDR3 extends over 13 amino acids. The V gene lost 0 bases and the J gene lost 3 bases, with 0 bases spanning the gap. The germline gives CDR1 SGHTA, CDR2 FQGNSA. The CDR3 loop is CASSLAGANVLTF. The DNA of the CDR3 is TGTGCCAGCAGCTTAGCTGGGGCCAACGTCCTGACTTTC.

This rearrangement joins TRBV6-5 to TRBJ2-1; 7 bases line up with TRBD2. The V segment lost 8 bases and the J segment 2 bases; nucleotides outside the gene matches: 9. Germline CDR1 MNHEY, CDR2 SVGAGI. The CDR3 runs to 15 residues. The CDR3 reads CASRGSGSTYNEQFF. As DNA, the CDR3 is TGTGCCAGCCGAGGTAGCGGGTCCACCTACAATGAGCAGTTCTTC.

The chain is built from TRBV4-2 and TRBJ1-2; a possible D gene is TRBD1 (5 bases). CDR3 length: 14 amino acids. Trimming removed 6 bases from V and 10 bases from J, with 21 bases in between. Germline values: CDR1 LGHNA, CDR2 YNFKEQ. CDR3 sequence (DNA): TGTGCCAGCAGTAATCCGGGATCCAGGGATGACTACACCTTC. This codes for CASSNPGSRDDYTF.

The rearrangement links TRBV13 to TRBJ2-7, with TRBD1 identical over 9 bases. This CDR3 region has 14 residues. From germline, CDR1 is PRHDT and CDR2 FYEKMQ (reference sequence). Unmatched junction bases numbered 4, after V lost 4 bases and J lost 3 bases. The CDR3: CASSYGQGNYEQYF. The CDR3 region has the DNA TGTGCCAGCAGCTACGGACAGGGGAACTACGAGCAGTACTTC.

The genes are TRBV2 and TRBJ2-1; D possibly matches TRBD1 or TRBD2 (5 bases each). Germline-derived CDR1 and CDR2 are SNHLY and FYNNEI. This CDR3 region has 12 residues. V gave up 8 bases and J gave up 4 bases, with 9 bases separating them. The CDR3 is CASSRGYNEQFF. The CDR3 region has the DNA TGTGCCAGCTCGAGGGGTTACAATGAGCAGTTCTTC.

The V gene is TRBV7-6, the J gene TRBJ1-1; D call uncertain. The germline V gene encodes CDR1 SGHVS and CDR2 FNYEAQ. The V and J ends lost 7 bases and 6 bases respectively, with 15 bases between them. CDR3 length: 13 residues. CDR3 bases: TGTGCCAGCACGGTATCGGAAAGGTCTGAAGCTTTCTTT. Translated: CASTVSERSEAFF.

The rearrangement links TRBV7-6 to TRBJ1-2, with D possibly TRBD1 on 5 matching bases. From germline, CDR1 is SGHVS and CDR2 FNYEAQ. The CDR3 sequence is 13 residues long. V was shortened by 7 bases and J by 1 base, with 10 bases between the two germline ends. CDR3 residues: CASTRGDNYGYTF. The CDR3 coding sequence is TGTGCCAGCACTCGGGGGGATAACTATGGCTACACCTTC.

The J gene is TRBJ1-2, the V gene TRBV15; a possible D gene is TRBD1 (6 bases). V was trimmed by 4 bases and J by 2 bases, leaving 14 bases between them. The V gene's germline CDR1 is LNHNV and CDR2 YYDKDF (reference sequence). The CDR3 is made up of 15 amino acids. CDR3 coding DNA: TGTGCCACCAGCAAGTCGACAGGCCTCAACTATGGCTACACCTTC. Its protein product is CATSKSTGLNYGYTF.

The chain uses TRBV6-5 and TRBJ1-1, with TRBD1 matching 7 bases. This CDR3 has 13 residues. Germline CDR1 MNHEY, CDR2 SVGAGI. Trimming took 6 bases from V and 5 from J; bases not matched to a gene: 6. The CDR3 nucleotides are TGTGCCAGCAGCTTGGACAGGCGTACTGAAGCTTTCTTT. Translating it yields CASSLDRRTEAFF.

The chain is built from TRBV19 and TRBJ1-5; TRBD1 might be the D (5 bases). The CDR3 has 15 amino acids. Trimming stripped 6 bases from V and 1 base from J, with 13 bases between. From germline, CDR1 is LNHDA and CDR2 SQIVND (reference sequence). CDR3 region: CASSRRGGSNQPQHF. The CDR3 coding sequence is TGTGCCAGTAGCCGAAGGGGTGGGAGCAATCAGCCCCAGCATTTT.

The chain uses TRBV6-1 and TRBJ1-2; TRBD1 agrees at 7 bases. The CDR3 covers 13 residues. Germline values: CDR1 MNHNS, CDR2 SASEGT. Trimming cost V 9 bases and J 7 bases; bases outside gene matches: 11. CDR3 loop: CASQGQEMSGYTF. CDR3 coding DNA: TGTGCCAGTCAAGGACAGGAGATGAGTGGCTACACCTTC.

By share, this clone counts as medium-sized (0.01 to 0.1%). The genes are TRBV27 and TRBJ1-2, with 7 bases that match TRBD1. The germline V gene has CDR1 MNHEY and CDR2 SMNVEV (reference sequence). Germline trimming cut 10 bases from V and 7 bases from J; bases unmatched to any gene: 6. The CDR3 has 11 residues. The CDR3 reads CATKGAVGYTF. The CDR3 DNA is TGTGCCACTAAGGGGGCAGTTGGCTACACCTTC.

The chain couples TRBV7-8 to TRBJ2-1; no firm D call. V dropped 5 bases and J dropped 7 bases, with 9 bases sitting between them. This CDR3 region has 12 residues. Germline CDR1 reads SGHVS; CDR2 reads FQNEAQ. CDR3 nucleotides: TGTGCCAGCAGCCCTTTCGGGAATGAGCAGTTCTTC. As protein: CASSPFGNEQFF.

The chain has TRBV28 and TRBJ2-2; tentatively, D is TRBD2 (6 bases). Trimming left V 0 bases short and J 6 bases short, with 8 bases between. CDR3 length equals 14 residues. The germline V gene has CDR1 MDHEN and CDR2 SYDVKM. The DNA of the CDR3 is TGTGCCAGCAGTTTATGGCGGGATTCCGGGGAGCTGTTTTTT. The encoded protein is CASSLWRDSGELFF.

The V and J genes are TRBV2 and TRBJ2-3; D ambiguous. The length of the CDR3 is 11 residues. Germline V gene sequence: CDR1 SNHLY, CDR2 FYNNEI. V dropped 10 bases and J dropped 5 bases, with 10 bases sitting between them. CDR3 protein: CATLARDTQYF. The CDR3 coding sequence is TGTGCCACCCTGGCCCGAGATACGCAGTATTTT. Variable domain in full (rest from reference TRBV2 and TRBJ2-3): EPEVTQTPSHQVTQMGQEVILRCVPISNHLYFYWYRQILGQKVEFLVSFYNNEISEKSEIFDDQFSVERPDGSNFTLKIRSTKLEDSAMYFCATLARDTQYFGPGTRLTVL.

This chain joins TRBV13 and TRBJ2-5, with 7 nucleotides matching TRBD1. The CDR3 sequence is 14 residues long. CDR1 and CDR2 (germline): PRHDT, FYEKMQ (reference sequence). V trimming: 7 bases; J trimming: 2 bases; junction bases outside the gene matches: 7. Written as DNA, the CDR3 is TGTGCCAGCACCCTGAGGGACAGACAAGAGACCCAGTACTTC. Protein product: CASTLRDRQETQYF.

In its sample, this clone was seen a few times. The chain joins TRBV5-6 to TRBJ2-7; D possibly corresponds to TRBD1 (6 bases). Trimming took 6 bases from V and 3 from J, leaving 16 bases between them. Germline lookup yields CDR1 SGHDT and CDR2 YYEEEE. This CDR3 spans 14 amino acids. DNA for the CDR3: TGTGCCAGCATCCTGACAGGAAACCTCTACGAGCAGTACTTC. It codes for CASILTGNLYEQYF.

This clone was picked up a small number of times. This chain links TRBV27 with TRBJ2-1; 9 bases are shared with TRBD1. Germline lookup yields CDR1 MNHEY and CDR2 SMNVEV (reference sequence). J gave up 7 bases and V 3 bases, and 10 bases lay outside the gene matches. The CDR3 spans 16 residues. CDR3 loop: CASSFDRGGQGNEQFF. The CDR3 DNA reads TGTGCCAGCAGTTTTGACAGGGGGGGCCAGGGGAATGAGCAGTTCTTC.

V usage is TRBV27 and J usage is TRBJ2-1, with 9 bases matching TRBD1. Germline V gene sequence: CDR1 MNHEY, CDR2 SMNVEV (reference sequence). Germline trimming cut 4 bases from V and 1 base from J; bases unmatched to any gene: 5. There are 16 residues in the CDR3. The chain's CDR3 is CASSSTGTGSYNEQFF. The CDR3 region has the DNA TGTGCCAGCAGTTCCACCGGGACAGGGTCCTACAATGAGCAGTTCTTC.

The CDR3 reads CASSLGDGSPLHF. CDR3 nucleotide sequence: TGTGCCAGCAGCTTGGGGGACGGGTCACCCCTCCACTTT. V and J are TRBV5-6 and TRBJ1-6; tentative D call: TRBD1 (5 bases). V was cut by 0 bases and J by 10 bases, with 8 bases left in between. CDR1 SGHDT and CDR2 YYEEEE come from the germline V gene. The CDR3 has 13 residues.

This chain connects TRBV5-6 to TRBJ2-5; D possibly uses TRBD1 or TRBD2 (5 bases each). In germline, CDR1 is SGHDT, CDR2 YYEEEE. V was shortened by 0 bases and J by 5 bases, with 17 bases between the two germline ends. The CDR3 runs 16 residues. The CDR3 nucleotides are TGTGCCAGCAGCTTGGAGGAGTGGGGGTCCCGGGAGACCCAGTACTTC. Translated: CASSLEEWGSRETQYF.

This sequence joins TRBV19 and TRBJ1-2, with TRBD1 matching over 8 bases. Germline CDR1 and CDR2: LNHDA and SQIVND (reference sequence). The J segment lost 3 bases and the V segment lost 4 bases, leaving 7 bases of the junction unmatched. The CDR3 covers 15 residues. The CDR3 loop reads CASSTQGQEDYGYTF. The CDR3 DNA sequence: TGTGCCAGTAGTACACAGGGACAGGAAGACTATGGCTACACCTTC. The variable domain in full, completed from reference TRBV19 and TRBJ1-2, reads DGGITQSPKYLFRKEGQNVTLSCEQNLNHDAMYWYRQDPGQGLRLIYYSQIVNDFQKGDIAEGYSVSREKKESFPLTVTSAQKNPTAFYLCASSTQGQEDYGYTFGSGTRLTVV.

The J gene is TRBJ1-2, the V gene TRBV2, with 8 bases that match TRBD1. Germline CDR1 reads SNHLY; CDR2 reads FYNNEI. Trimming at V came to 0 bases and at J to 4 bases, leaving 7 bases not matched to a gene. This CDR3 contains 16 residues. CDR3 DNA: TGTGCCAGCAGTGAAGCGGACCAGACAGGGGTCTATGGCTACACCTTC. Translation gives CASSEADQTGVYGYTF. Using reference TRBV2 and TRBJ1-2 for the parts outside the CDR3, the full variable domain is EPEVTQTPSHQVTQMGQEVILRCVPISNHLYFYWYRQILGQKVEFLVSFYNNEISEKSEIFDDQFSVERPDGSNFTLKIRSTKLEDSAMYFCASSEADQTGVYGYTFGSGTRLTVV.

The chain is built from TRBV6-5 and TRBJ1-5; no definite D call. The CDR3 length is 13 residues. The germline V gene has CDR1 MNHEY and CDR2 SVGAGI. The ends were cut back, 4 bases at V and 3 bases at J, with 7 bases in the middle. As DNA, the CDR3 is TGTGCCAGCAGTTTGGCAGACAATCAGCCCCAGCATTTT. Translating gives CASSLADNQPQHF.

This chain connects TRBV13 to TRBJ2-1; 7 bases match TRBD1. The CDR3 runs to 14 residues. The trim removed 2 bases at V and 8 bases at J, leaving 6 bases unmatched. Germline V lookup: CDR1 PRHDT, CDR2 FYEKMQ (reference sequence). The CDR3 region has the DNA TGTGCCAGCAGCTTAAGGGGGCCAGGGGATGAGCAGTTCTTC. Amino acid sequence: CASSLRGPGDEQFF.

This sequence joins TRBV9 and TRBJ1-1, with a possible D match to TRBD1 (5 bases). The CDR3 consists of 12 residues. Germline CDR1 is SGDLS and CDR2 is YYNGEE. The V end lost 3 bases, the J end lost 7 bases, and 10 bases lay between the germline ends. The CDR3 is CASSAGGNEAFF. The CDR3 DNA reads as TGTGCCAGCAGCGCCGGGGGAAATGAAGCTTTCTTT.

V and J are TRBV25-1 and TRBJ2-1; D is uncertain. The CDR3 spans 14 residues. Germline V gene sequence: CDR1 MGHDK, CDR2 SYGVNS. Trimming took off 5 bases at V and 7 bases at J, with 15 bases between the two ends. The CDR3 spells CASSPSWAVNEQFF. The CDR3 bases are TGTGCCAGCAGTCCATCGTGGGCGGTGAATGAGCAGTTCTTC.

The gene calls are TRBV13 and TRBJ1-4; D ambiguous. Germline V gives CDR1 PRHDT, CDR2 FYEKMQ (reference sequence). There are 16 residues in the CDR3. The ends were cut back, 3 bases at V and 0 bases at J, with 11 bases in the middle. In DNA, the CDR3 is TGTGCCAGCAGCTTCGTGTCGGGAGCAACTAATGAAAAACTGTTTTTT. This codes for CASSFVSGATNEKLFF.

This chain joins TRBV7-6 and TRBJ2-7, with 8 bases fitting TRBD1. V was pared by 5 bases and J by 2 bases, with 8 bases of the junction left unmatched. There are 15 residues in the CDR3. Germline-derived CDR1 and CDR2 are SGHVS and FNYEAQ. CDR3 nucleotide sequence: TGTGCCAGCAGCCCAGACAGGGGTCCAGCCTACGAGCAGTACTTC. Translated: CASSPDRGPAYEQYF.

The J gene is TRBJ1-2, the V gene TRBV28; D not resolved. This CDR3 has 17 amino acids. Deletions cut 2 bases from V and 6 bases from J, with 22 bases between. Germline assignment: CDR1 MDHEN and CDR2 SYDVKM. The CDR3 spells CASSLPPSMGSAHGYTF. The CDR3 DNA reads TGTGCCAGCAGTTTACCTCCCTCGATGGGGAGCGCTCATGGCTACACCTTC.

V is TRBV5-1 and J is TRBJ2-3; no definite D call. Trimming pared 4 bases from V and 5 bases from J, leaving 14 bases between. This CDR3 is built from 14 residues. Germline V gives CDR1 SGHRS, CDR2 YFSETQ. DNA of the CDR3: TGCGCCAGCAGCCTAATCGCCGCTTTAGATACGCAGTATTTT. Translation: CASSLIAALDTQYF.